The 30 T cell receptor beta chains listed next were all sequenced from one sample in a study of T cell repertoires in cytomegalovirus infection. These receptors are not linked to any known antigen. TCRdb redid the calling of the reads with MiXCR, one entry per CDR3 protein. The sample consists of approximately 81,000 distinct CDR3 sequences, more than 20% of them appearing once. The specimen was CD8+ T cells from cultured PBMCs, collected from culture after CMV antigen stimulation. These receptors were taken from a human donor in good health (CMV status not recorded). Some clones in this sample may be carry-over from other donors' samples.

This clonotype was picked up many times. The chain is built from TRBV7-2 and TRBJ2-7; possibly TRBD2 for D (5 bases). CDR1 and CDR2 (germline): SGHTA, FQGNSA. The CDR3 runs 14 residues. V dropped 5 bases and J dropped 7 bases, with 18 bases sitting between them. The CDR3 coding sequence is TGTGCCAGCAGCCCGCGGGTTGGAGTTACAGAGCAGTACTTC. Residues: CASSPRVGVTEQYF.

This clonotype was seen many times. The chain employs TRBV19 and TRBJ2-1; D is possibly TRBD1 or TRBD2 (5 bases each). The CDR3 is made up of 15 amino acids. Germline V CDR1 and CDR2: LNHDA, SQIVND (reference sequence). V lost 4 bases, J lost 3 bases, and 13 bases lay in between. The CDR3: CASSTGTFYYNEQFF. For the CDR3, the DNA is TGTGCCAGTAGTACCGGGACCTTCTACTACAATGAGCAGTTCTTC. Using reference TRBV19 and TRBJ2-1 for the parts outside the CDR3, the full variable domain is DGGITQSPKYLFRKEGQNVTLSCEQNLNHDAMYWYRQDPGQGLRLIYYSQIVNDFQKGDIAEGYSVSREKKESFPLTVTSAQKNPTAFYLCASSTGTFYYNEQFFGPGTRLTVL.

The chain has TRBV27 and TRBJ1-1, with D perhaps matching TRBD1 (5 bases). Trimming shortened V by 8 bases and J by 1 base, and 14 bases separated the two germline ends. The length of the CDR3 is 14 residues. Per the germline V gene, CDR1 is MNHEY and CDR2 is SMNVEV (reference sequence). Written as DNA, the CDR3 is TGTGCCAGCTCCTACGGGACGGAGAACACTGAAGCTTTCTTT. It encodes CASSYGTENTEAFF.

The chain couples TRBV19 to TRBJ2-7, with TRBD1 matching over 9 bases. CDR1 and CDR2 (germline): LNHDA, SQIVND (reference sequence). V trimming: 2 bases; J trimming: 2 bases; junction bases outside the gene matches: 10. The CDR3 covers 17 residues. In DNA form, the CDR3 reads TGTGCCAGTAGTATAATAGGACAGGGGAGCCCCGCCTACGAGCAGTACTTC. This translates into CASSIIGQGSPAYEQYF.

V is TRBV6-2 or TRBV6-3 and J is TRBJ2-7, with TRBD2 matching 13 bases. The germline CDR1 and CDR2 sequences are MNHEY and SVGEGT. V was pared by 6 bases and J by 2 bases, with 7 bases of the junction left unmatched. This CDR3 spans 16 amino acids. The CDR3 nucleotides are TGTGCCAGCAGACCGGGACTAGCGGGAAGACCCTACGAGCAGTACTTC. Its protein product is CASRPGLAGRPYEQYF.

This clonotype was seen more than once but under ten times. This chain links TRBV7-4 with TRBJ1-5; the D gene is possibly TRBD1 (5 bases). The CDR3 is made up of 15 amino acids. CDR1 and CDR2 (germline): SGHVT, SQSDAQ. V was clipped by 5 bases and J by 3 bases, with 14 bases between them. The CDR3 spells CASSATQGFNQPQHF. In DNA form, the CDR3 reads TGTGCCAGCAGCGCAACCCAGGGATTCAATCAGCCCCAGCATTTT.

The sample holds a few counts of this clonotype. This chain uses TRBV7-9 with TRBJ2-7; D might be TRBD2 (5 bases). V dropped 5 bases and J dropped 7 bases, with 12 bases sitting between them. The CDR3 is 12 residues long. Looked up from germline, CDR1 is SEHNR and CDR2 is FQNEAQ (reference sequence). CDR3 sequence reads: CASSKEGEEQYF. Here the CDR3 DNA reads TGTGCCAGCAGCAAAGAGGGAGAAGAGCAGTACTTC.

In this sample, this clonotype turned up a few times. The chain combines TRBV19 with TRBJ2-3, with 8 bases fitting TRBD2. This CDR3 has 13 residues. The germline CDR1 and CDR2 sequences are LNHDA and SQIVND (reference sequence). V dropped 6 bases and J dropped 6; count of bases not matched to a gene: 5. The CDR3 region is CASSPREGDTQYF. The CDR3, as DNA: TGTGCCAGTAGCCCCCGGGAGGGGGATACGCAGTATTTT.

Points on this clonotype: Relative to the germline gene, one junction end is altered; a read error may explain this. V usage is TRBV7-4 and J usage is TRBJ1-6; 7 bases align to TRBD1. The CDR3 spans 17 residues. Germline V gene sequence: CDR1 SGHVT, CDR2 SQSDAQ. The CDR3 region is CASCLSDRSSYNSPLHF. The CDR3, as DNA: TGTGCCAGCTGCTTATCGGACAGGAGCTCCTATAATTCACCCCTCCACTTT.

V is TRBV19 and J is TRBJ1-2; D unresolved. The V end was cut by 5 bases, the J end by 3 bases, with 16 bases between. The CDR3 contains 15 residues. Germline CDR1 reads LNHDA; CDR2 reads SQIVND (reference sequence). CDR3 bases: TGTGCCAGTAGTGATTATTTGAGAGAGGACTATGGCTACACCTTC. This encodes CASSDYLREDYGYTF. Full variable domain (missing parts from reference TRBV19 and TRBJ1-2): DGGITQSPKYLFRKEGQNVTLSCEQNLNHDAMYWYRQDPGQGLRLIYYSQIVNDFQKGDIAEGYSVSREKKESFPLTVTSAQKNPTAFYLCASSDYLREDYGYTFGSGTRLTVV.

This clonotype was counted at least ten times. V gene TRBV7-8 combines with J gene TRBJ2-7; 8 nucleotides align to TRBD1. J was trimmed by 2 bases and V by 3 bases; bases with no gene match: 3. This CDR3 spans 14 amino acids. Per the germline V gene, CDR1 is SGHVS and CDR2 is FQNEAQ. The CDR3 protein is CASSFRDRTYEQYF. The CDR3 DNA sequence: TGTGCCAGCAGCTTTAGGGACAGGACCTACGAGCAGTACTTC.

This clonotype was counted between two and nine times. The V gene is TRBV2, the J gene TRBJ1-2; D gene uncertain. V lost 7 bases and J lost 4, with 13 bases in between. The CDR3 covers 13 residues. Looked up from germline, CDR1 is SNHLY and CDR2 is FYNNEI. The CDR3 region is CASKSKTSYGYTF. CDR3 nucleotide sequence: TGTGCCAGCAAATCCAAGACCAGCTATGGCTACACCTTC.

The sample holds many counts of this clonotype. This chain uses TRBV28 with TRBJ2-3; 10 bases are shared with TRBD2. The CDR3 runs 18 residues. The V gene end was trimmed by 3 bases and the J gene end by 2 bases; junction bases not matched to a gene: 11. Germline loops: CDR1 MDHEN, CDR2 SYDVKM. CDR3 DNA sequence: TGTGCCAGCAGTTTTCCGGCTAGCGGGGGACTAAACACAGATACGCAGTATTTT. Translating it yields CASSFPASGGLNTDTQYF. Combining the CDR3 with reference TRBV28 and TRBJ2-3 gives the whole variable domain DVKVTQSSRYLVKRTGEKVFLECVQDMDHENMFWYRQDPGLGLRLIYFSYDVKMKEKGDIPEGYSVSREKKERFSLILESASTNQTSMYLCASSFPASGGLNTDTQYFGPGTRLTVL.

This clonotype occurred a few times. CDR3 protein: CATSREPAVGSTDTQYF. The CDR3 nucleotides read TGTGCCACCAGCAGAGAACCGGCTGTGGGTAGCACAGATACGCAGTATTTT. This chain links TRBV15 with TRBJ2-3; D is unclear. CDR1 and CDR2 from the germline V gene are LNHNV and YYDKDF (reference sequence). The V and J ends lost 0 bases and 0 bases respectively, with 13 bases between them. The CDR3 is 17 amino acids. Based on the CDR3 plus reference TRBV15 and TRBJ2-3, the full variable domain is DAMVIQNPRYQVTQFGKPVTLSCSQTLNHNVMYWYQQKSSQAPKLLFHYYDKDFNNEADTPDNFQSRRPNTSFCFLDIRSPGLGDTAMYLCATSREPAVGSTDTQYFGPGTRLTVL.

The chain combines TRBV13 with TRBJ2-7, with 11 bases aligning to TRBD2. V was pared by 5 bases and J by 12 bases, with 9 bases of the junction left unmatched. This CDR3 is 13 amino acids long. Germline CDR1 and CDR2: PRHDT and FYEKMQ (reference sequence). CDR3 coding DNA: TGTGCCAGCAGCGGGGGGACTAGCGGAACGAGGTACTTC. Its translation is CASSGGTSGTRYF. Full variable domain (outside the CDR3, taken from reference TRBV13 and TRBJ2-7): AAGVIQSPRHLIKEKRETATLKCYPIPRHDTVYWYQQGPGQDPQFLISFYEKMQSDKGSIPDRFSAQQFSDYHSELNMSSLELGDSALYFCASSGGTSGTRYFGPGTRLTVT.

CDR3 region: CASSDRGDQPQHF. Here the CDR3 DNA reads TGTGCCAGCAGTGATCGGGGGGATCAGCCCCAGCATTTT. V is TRBV27 and J is TRBJ1-5, with D possibly TRBD1 on 5 matching bases. This CDR3 contains 13 residues. CDR1 MNHEY and CDR2 SMNVEV come from the germline V gene (reference sequence). Trimming removed 5 bases at V and 5 bases at J, with 10 bases between.

This sequence joins TRBV5-1 and TRBJ2-2, with TRBD1 matching 12 bases. Germline V gene data show CDR1 as SGHRS and CDR2 as YFSETQ. This CDR3 is built from 16 residues. Trimming took 1 base from V and 5 from J; bases not matched to a gene: 3. The CDR3 region has the DNA TGCGCCAGCAGCTTGAAGGGACAGGGGGCGACCGGGGAGCTGTTTTTT. It codes for CASSLKGQGATGELFF. Full variable domain (missing parts from reference TRBV5-1 and TRBJ2-2): KAGVTQTPRYLIKTRGQQVTLSCSPISGHRSVSWYQQTPGQGLQFLFEYFSETQRNKGNFPGRFSGRQFSNSRSEMNVSTLELGDSALYLCASSLKGQGATGELFFGEGSRLTVL.

The V and J genes are TRBV6-2 or TRBV6-3 and TRBJ1-1; 9 nucleotides align to TRBD1. The ends lost 5 bases at V and 1 base at J; junction bases unmatched: 2. The CDR3 consists of 14 residues. Per the germline V gene, CDR1 is MNHEY and CDR2 is SVGEGT. The CDR3 nucleotides are TGTGCCAGCAGTAACAGGGGGCCGAACACTGAAGCTTTCTTT. It yields the protein CASSNRGPNTEAFF.

V and J are TRBV18 and TRBJ2-1; D unresolved. The V and J ends lost 1 base and 8 bases respectively, with 6 bases between them. The germline CDR1 and CDR2 sequences are KGHSH and LQKENI. CDR3 length equals 12 residues. CDR3 loop: CASSPRVDEQFF. The CDR3 DNA sequence: TGTGCCAGCTCACCACGGGTTGATGAGCAGTTCTTC.

The chain employs TRBV19 and TRBJ2-3; D could derive from TRBD1 or TRBD2 (7 bases each). CDR3 length: 15 amino acids. Trimming shortened V by 4 bases and J by 3 bases, and 14 bases separated the two germline ends. From germline, CDR1 is LNHDA and CDR2 SQIVND (reference sequence). The CDR3 DNA is TGTGCCAGTAGTAGGGAGGGGGCGAGGACAGATACGCAGTATTTT. It encodes CASSREGARTDTQYF.

This chain joins TRBV7-9 and TRBJ2-1; D call uncertain. Trimming took off 7 bases at V and 8 bases at J, with 12 bases between the two ends. CDR3 size: 12 residues. In germline, CDR1 is SEHNR, CDR2 FQNEAQ (reference sequence). The CDR3 bases are TGTGCCAGCACCCCCAGCCGGGATGAGCAGTTCTTC. Its protein is CASTPSRDEQFF.

This chain connects TRBV4-3 to TRBJ2-7, with 10 bases aligning to TRBD2. V dropped 4 bases and J dropped 1; count of bases not matched to a gene: 7. Germline lookup yields CDR1 LGHNA and CDR2 YSLEER. CDR3 size: 16 residues. In nucleotides, the CDR3 is TGCGCCAGCAGCCGTCGAGCGGGAGGGCCGTCCTACGAGCAGTACTTC. It yields the protein CASSRRAGGPSYEQYF.

In this sample, this clonotype turned up a few times. The genes are TRBV12-3 or TRBV12-4 and TRBJ2-7, with 11 bases identical to TRBD2. After removal of 5 bases from V and 5 bases from J, the junction contained 8 bases not matched to a gene. The CDR3 runs 15 residues. CDR3 sequence reads: CASSLTSGSHNEQYF. CDR3 sequence (DNA): TGTGCCAGCAGTCTTACTAGCGGGAGTCACAACGAGCAGTACTTC.

V and J are TRBV30 and TRBJ1-1; D possibly corresponds to TRBD1 (5 bases). Per the germline V gene, CDR1 is GTSNPN and CDR2 is SVGIG (reference sequence). The CDR3 is made up of 15 amino acids. V dropped 3 bases and J dropped 7 bases, with 21 bases sitting between them. The CDR3: CAWRPTDTDSGEAFF. DNA for the CDR3: TGTGCCTGGAGACCCACGGACACAGACTCTGGTGAAGCTTTCTTT. Combining the CDR3 with reference TRBV30 and TRBJ1-1 gives the whole variable domain SQTIHQWPATLVQPVGSPLSLECTVEGTSNPNLYWYRQAAGRGLQLLFYSVGIGQISSEVPQNLSASRPQDRQFILSSKKLLLSDSGFYLCAWRPTDTDSGEAFFGQGTRLTVV.

This clonotype was found many times. The J gene is TRBJ2-5, the V gene TRBV9; tentative D call: TRBD1 (6 bases). V was cut by 0 bases and J by 5 bases, with 14 bases left in between. The germline gives CDR1 SGDLS, CDR2 YYNGEE. The CDR3 extends over 15 amino acids. The CDR3 region is CASSVGGGEIETQYF. CDR3 nucleotide sequence: TGTGCCAGCAGCGTAGGAGGGGGAGAAATTGAGACCCAGTACTTC.

Sample share makes this clonotype medium-sized. V and J are TRBV12-3 or TRBV12-4 and TRBJ2-1; a weak D match, TRBD1 (5 bases). The CDR3 runs 12 residues. V was shortened by 6 bases and J by 7 bases, with 10 bases between the two germline ends. CDR3 in DNA: TGTGCCAGCAGGACAGCAGGAAATGAGCAGTTCTTC. Translated, it gives CASRTAGNEQFF.

This clonotype came up a few times. This chain connects TRBV5-4 to TRBJ2-7; 8 bases are shared with TRBD2. The germline gives CDR1 SGHNT, CDR2 YYREEE (reference sequence). Trimming took 0 bases from V and 5 from J; bases not matched to a gene: 10. There are 16 residues in the CDR3. This chain's CDR3 is CASSLDTGGPPNEQYF. The CDR3 DNA reads TGTGCCAGCAGCTTGGACACGGGGGGGCCTCCGAACGAGCAGTACTTC.

Ten or more counts support this clonotype. The V gene is TRBV7-8, the J gene TRBJ1-1, with D hard to call. Trimming shortened V by 5 bases and J by 6 bases, and 13 bases separated the two germline ends. The V gene's germline CDR1 is SGHVS and CDR2 FQNEAQ. The CDR3 has 13 residues. As DNA, the CDR3 is TGTGCCAGCAGCACTTATGGTAGGGCTGAAGCTTTCTTT. Translated: CASSTYGRAEAFF.

J is TRBJ1-3 and V is TRBV28, with 7 bases that match TRBD1. V dropped 2 bases and J dropped 3; count of bases not matched to a gene: 7. Per germline, CDR1 MDHEN and CDR2 SYDVKM. There are 16 residues in the CDR3. CDR3 protein: CASSLPDRASGNTIYF. DNA of the CDR3: TGTGCCAGCAGTTTACCCGACAGGGCAAGTGGAAACACCATATATTTT.

This clonotype was detected ten times or more. The V gene is TRBV12-3 or TRBV12-4, the J gene TRBJ2-1, with 9 bases identical to TRBD2. Unmatched junction bases numbered 6, after V lost 1 base and J lost 8 bases. The CDR3 contains 15 residues. DNA of the CDR3: TGTGCCAGCAGTTTAGGGCGGGGGGGCCGAGATGAGCAGTTCTTC. Amino acid sequence: CASSLGRGGRDEQFF.